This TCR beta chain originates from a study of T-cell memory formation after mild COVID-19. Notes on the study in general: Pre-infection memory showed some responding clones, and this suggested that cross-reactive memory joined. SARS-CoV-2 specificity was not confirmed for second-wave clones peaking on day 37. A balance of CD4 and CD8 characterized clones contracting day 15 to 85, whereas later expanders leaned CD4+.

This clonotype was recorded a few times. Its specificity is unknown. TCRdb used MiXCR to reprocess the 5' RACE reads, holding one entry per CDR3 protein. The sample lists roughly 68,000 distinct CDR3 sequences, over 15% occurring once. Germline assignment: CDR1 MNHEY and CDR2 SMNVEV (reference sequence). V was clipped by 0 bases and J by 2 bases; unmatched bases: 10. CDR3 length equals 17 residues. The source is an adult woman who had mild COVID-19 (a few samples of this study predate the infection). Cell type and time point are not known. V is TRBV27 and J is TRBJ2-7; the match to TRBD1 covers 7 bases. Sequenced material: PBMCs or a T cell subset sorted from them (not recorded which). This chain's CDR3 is CASSLSRARGLPYEQYF. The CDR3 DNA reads TGTGCCAGCAGTTTATCGAGAGCCAGGGGGTTGCCCTACGAGCAGTACTTC.